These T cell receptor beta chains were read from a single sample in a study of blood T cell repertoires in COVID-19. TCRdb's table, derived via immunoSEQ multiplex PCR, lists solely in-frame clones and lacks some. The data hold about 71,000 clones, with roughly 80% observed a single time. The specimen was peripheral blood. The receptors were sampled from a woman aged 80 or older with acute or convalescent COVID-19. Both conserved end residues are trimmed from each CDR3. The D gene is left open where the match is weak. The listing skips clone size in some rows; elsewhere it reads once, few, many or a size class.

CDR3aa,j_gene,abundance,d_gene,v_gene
ATTGQTNTGELF,TRBJ2-2,few,TRBD1,TRBV5-1
ASSGTRDTGELF,TRBJ2-2,-,TRBD2,TRBV7-9
AFGQTLRYGYT,TRBJ1-2,few,-,TRBV30
ASSPPNQGSYEQY,TRBJ2-7,few,-,TRBV7-2
ASSSRTGLSDTQY,TRBJ2-3,few,TRBD1,TRBV28
ASNLGRGYGYT,TRBJ1-2,-,-,TRBV12-3/TRBV12-4
ASSQGVHGYT,TRBJ1-2,-,TRBD1,TRBV5-1
ASSRVRGIQETQY,TRBJ2-5,-,-,TRBV2
ASSFDREQY,TRBJ2-3,-,-,TRBV5-6
ASSPSPGNEQF,TRBJ2-1,once,-,TRBV25-1
AVKADSPNYGYT,TRBJ1-2,few,-,TRBV6-5
ASSGRTGGAANEKLF,TRBJ1-4,-,TRBD1,TRBV5-5
ASSITGVEAF,TRBJ1-1,-,-,TRBV19
AWSDRTGSGYT,TRBJ1-2,-,TRBD1,TRBV30
ASTPGGGRYGYT,TRBJ1-2,many,-,TRBV7-2
ASSPGTSGRAGNEQF,TRBJ2-1,-,TRBD2,TRBV5-1
SASMTVLNTEAF,TRBJ1-1,-,-,TRBV20-1
ASSPTLAGMLNTQY,TRBJ2-3,-,TRBD2,TRBV18
ASSASREGAQY,TRBJ2-4,-,TRBD2,TRBV3-1/TRBV3-2
ASSLWTGSSNYYGYT,TRBJ1-2,-,TRBD1,TRBV5-1
ASSPGQGASAF,TRBJ1-1,few,TRBD1,TRBV11-2
ATSDYPRGPHNEQF,TRBJ2-1,-,TRBD1,TRBV24-1
ASSPLAGNTGELF,TRBJ2-2,once,TRBD2,TRBV7-2
ASSLDGTAEQF,TRBJ2-1,-,-,TRBV11-3
ASSPAPQAGALYNEQF,TRBJ2-1,-,TRBD2,TRBV5-1
ASRDGGSTDTQY,TRBJ2-3,-,-,TRBV2
ASRPGQGGNQPQH,TRBJ1-5,-,TRBD1,TRBV27
ASRPSAGTGEKLF,TRBJ1-4,once,-,TRBV5-5
ASRFRDGEGTEAF,TRBJ1-1,-,-,TRBV6-6
ASSLARGLGTYEQY,TRBJ2-7,-,TRBD2,TRBV7-2
ASSDPTVLRGGQNTEAF,TRBJ1-1,-,-,TRBV6-1
ASSPPQGAYNEQF,TRBJ2-1,-,-,TRBV18
ASSGTGEKGAF,TRBJ1-1,-,TRBD1,TRBV12-3/TRBV12-4
ASSPPATPAEAF,TRBJ1-1,-,-,TRBV27
ASSSLAGPGEQY,TRBJ2-7,-,TRBD2,TRBV7-2
ASASGNYGYT,TRBJ1-2,few,-,TRBV25-1
ASSQQAGNTGELF,TRBJ2-2,-,-,TRBV4-3
AWSRGSATHYNEQF,TRBJ2-1,-,-,TRBV30
ASRLQAEAF,TRBJ1-1,-,-,TRBV7-9
ASSSGTSGRAATQY,TRBJ2-3,-,TRBD2,TRBV6-2/TRBV6-3
ASSLATSNRDTQY,TRBJ2-3,-,TRBD2,TRBV7-9